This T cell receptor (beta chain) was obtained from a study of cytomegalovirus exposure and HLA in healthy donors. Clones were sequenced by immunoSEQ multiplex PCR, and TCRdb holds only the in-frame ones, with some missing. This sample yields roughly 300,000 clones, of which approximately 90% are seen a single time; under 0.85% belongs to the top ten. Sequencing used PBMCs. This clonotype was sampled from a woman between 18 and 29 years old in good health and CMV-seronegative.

Written as DNA, the CDR3 is TGTGCCAGCAGTTACCCGGGACTAGCGGGAAACGAGCAGTACTTC. Translated: CASSYPGLAGNEQYF. The chain employs TRBV28 and TRBJ2-7; 13 nucleotides agree with TRBD2. The germline V gene encodes CDR1 MDHEN and CDR2 SYDVKM. With V trimmed by 4 bases and J by 5 bases, 5 bases remained unmatched. CDR3 length equals 15 residues.